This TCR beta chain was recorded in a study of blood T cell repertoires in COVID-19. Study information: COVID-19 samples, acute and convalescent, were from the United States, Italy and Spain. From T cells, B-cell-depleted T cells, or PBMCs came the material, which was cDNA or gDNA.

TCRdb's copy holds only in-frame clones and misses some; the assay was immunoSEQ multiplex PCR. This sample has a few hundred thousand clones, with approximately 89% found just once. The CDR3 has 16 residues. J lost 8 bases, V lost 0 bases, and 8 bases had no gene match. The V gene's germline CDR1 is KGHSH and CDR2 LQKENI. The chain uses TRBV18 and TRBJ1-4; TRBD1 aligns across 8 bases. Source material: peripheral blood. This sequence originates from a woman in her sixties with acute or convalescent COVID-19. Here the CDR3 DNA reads TGTGCCAGCTCACCACCGGAGGACAGGGCGGGGGAAAAACTGTTTTTT. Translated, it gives CASSPPEDRAGEKLFF.